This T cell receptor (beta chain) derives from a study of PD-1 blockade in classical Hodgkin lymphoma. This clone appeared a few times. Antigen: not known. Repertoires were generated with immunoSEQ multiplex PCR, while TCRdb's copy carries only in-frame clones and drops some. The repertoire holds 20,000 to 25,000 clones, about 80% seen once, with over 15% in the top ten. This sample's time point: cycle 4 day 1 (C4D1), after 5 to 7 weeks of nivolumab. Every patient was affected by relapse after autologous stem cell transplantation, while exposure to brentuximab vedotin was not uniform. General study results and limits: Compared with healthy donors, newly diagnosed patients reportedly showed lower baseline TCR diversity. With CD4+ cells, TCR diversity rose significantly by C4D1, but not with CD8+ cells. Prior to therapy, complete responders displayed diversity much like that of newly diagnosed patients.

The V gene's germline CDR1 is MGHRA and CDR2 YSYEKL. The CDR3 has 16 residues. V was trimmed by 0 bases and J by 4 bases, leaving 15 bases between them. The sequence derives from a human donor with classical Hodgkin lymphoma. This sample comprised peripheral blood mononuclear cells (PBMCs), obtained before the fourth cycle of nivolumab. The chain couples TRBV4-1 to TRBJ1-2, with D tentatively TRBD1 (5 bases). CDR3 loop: CASSQDLGGASYGYTF. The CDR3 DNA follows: TGCGCCAGCAGCCAAGATCTCGGGGGTGCGAGCTATGGCTACACCTTC.